This T cell receptor (beta chain) was captured in a study of blood T cell repertoires in COVID-19. As for the study in general: PBMCs, B-cell-depleted T cells, or T cells provided the cDNA or gDNA that made up the material.

Those enrolled, adults aged roughly 18 to 90 years, came from 25 or so US areas. Self-reported history from a screening survey and questionnaire set each donor's cohort. CDR3 length: 14 amino acids. Trimming stripped 4 bases from V and 5 bases from J, with 15 bases between. The germline CDR1 and CDR2 sequences are MGHRA and YSYEKL. Authors' methods: Reference gene primers were amplified, and this amplification served to estimate nucleated cell counts. Measured with immunoSEQ multiplex PCR; TCRdb has only the in-frame clones, and not every one. The V and J calls and the clone size are those of that table, but D and trimming were determined from the DNA. The table lists some 210,000 clones, roughly 90% of them singletons.

The clonotype originates from a man aged 18 to 30 with acute COVID-19. V usage is TRBV4-1 and J usage is TRBJ2-7; D is possibly TRBD2 (5 bases). The specimen was PBMCs or T cells enriched from blood (not recorded which). The CDR3 sequence is CASSLTPRGDEQYF. CDR3 DNA sequence: TGCGCCAGCAGCCTAACCCCTCGGGGTGACGAGCAGTACTTC.